One and the same sample provided the 5 T cell receptor beta chains below, sequenced in a study of early stage breast cancer tumors. Only in-frame clones appear in the TCRdb table, and some are missing; sequencing was by immunoSEQ multiplex PCR. The repertoire holds approximately 70,000 clones, with 65% to 85% as singletons. The source material was blood. These receptors were collected from a person aged 40-50 years with breast cancer.

This clone is medium-sized. The V gene is TRBV23-1, the J gene TRBJ1-2, with 7 bases lining up with TRBD1. TRBV23-1 is noted as an ORF with a role that remains uncertain. The CDR3 contains 15 residues. The V segment lost 0 bases and the J segment 6 bases; nucleotides outside the gene matches: 7. CDR3 nucleotides: TGCGCCAGCAGTCAATCACCGACAGGGAGGGATGGCTACACCTTC. Encoded protein: CASSQSPTGRDGYTF.

The chain joins TRBV9 to TRBJ1-4, with D unclear. Trimming took off 0 bases at V and 2 bases at J, with 11 bases between the two ends. The CDR3 runs to 16 residues. Germline CDR1 SGDLS, CDR2 YYNGEE. The CDR3 loop reads CASSVGTGSTNEKLFF. CDR3 DNA sequence: TGTGCCAGCAGCGTAGGAACGGGGAGTACTAATGAAAAACTGTTTTTT.

Turning to this clone: Other DNA variants within this sample encode the same CDR3. Here the CDR3 reads CASSPGETQYF. The CDR3 DNA sequence: TGTGCCAGCTCACCAGGGGAGACCCAGTACTTC. The chain couples TRBV18 to TRBJ2-5; no clear D gene. CDR1 and CDR2 from the germline V gene are KGHSH and LQKENI. The V gene lost 2 bases and the J gene lost 5 bases, with 3 bases spanning the gap. The CDR3 runs 11 residues.

The V call is TRBV6-1, the J call TRBJ2-2; 8 nucleotides agree with TRBD2. This CDR3 is 14 amino acids long. Germline trimming cut 6 bases from V and 5 bases from J; bases unmatched to any gene: 5. The germline V gene has CDR1 MNHNS and CDR2 SASEGT. CDR3 in amino acids: CASRSGSGTGELFF. The CDR3 DNA follows: TGTGCCAGCAGGAGCGGGAGTGGAACCGGGGAGCTGTTTTTT.

V is TRBV5-4 and J is TRBJ2-7, with 8 nucleotides matching TRBD2. The germline gives CDR1 SGHNT, CDR2 YYREEE (reference sequence). V lost 0 bases, J lost 5 bases, and 4 bases stayed unmatched. This CDR3 comprises 14 residues. CDR3 coding DNA: TGTGCCAGCAGCTTGGGACTAGCGAGAAACGAGCAGTACTTC. It codes for CASSLGLARNEQYF.